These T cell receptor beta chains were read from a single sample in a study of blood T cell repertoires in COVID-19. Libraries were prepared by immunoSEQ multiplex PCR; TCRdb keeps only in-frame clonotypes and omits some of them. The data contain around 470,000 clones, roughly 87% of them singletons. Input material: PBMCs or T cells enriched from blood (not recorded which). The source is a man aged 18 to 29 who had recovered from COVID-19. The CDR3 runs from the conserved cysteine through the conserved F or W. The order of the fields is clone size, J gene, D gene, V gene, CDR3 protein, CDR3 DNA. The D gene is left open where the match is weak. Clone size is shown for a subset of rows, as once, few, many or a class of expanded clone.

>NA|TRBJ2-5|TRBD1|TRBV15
CATSRETGGPQETQYF
TGTGCCACCAGCAGGGAGACAGGGGGTCCACAAGAGACCCAGTACTTC
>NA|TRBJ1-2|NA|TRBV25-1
CASSERRGQGYTF
TGTGCCAGCAGTGAACGGCGAGGGCAGGGCTACACCTTC
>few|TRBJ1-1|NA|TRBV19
CASSMAGSMNTEAFF
TGTGCCAGTAGTATGGCGGGTTCAATGAACACTGAAGCTTTCTTT
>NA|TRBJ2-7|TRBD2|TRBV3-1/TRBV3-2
CATRLAGEDEQYF
TGTGCCACCAGACTAGCGGGAGAAGACGAGCAGTACTTC
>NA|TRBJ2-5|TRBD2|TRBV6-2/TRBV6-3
CASSSPGGLAGGEGETQYF
TGTGCCAGCAGTTCTCCCGGAGGACTAGCGGGGGGAGAGGGAGAGACCCAGTACTTC
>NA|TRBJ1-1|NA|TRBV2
CASSEPVSHSVF
TGTGCCAGCAGTGAACCGGTGTCCCACTCGGTCTTT
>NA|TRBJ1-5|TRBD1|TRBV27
CASGDRVHQPQHF
TGTGCCAGTGGAGACAGGGTACATCAGCCCCAGCATTTT
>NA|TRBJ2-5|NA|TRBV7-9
CASSLLRGDQETQYF
TGTGCCAGCAGCTTACTGCGGGGAGACCAAGAGACCCAGTACTTC
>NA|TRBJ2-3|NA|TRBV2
CASSEGGTSTDTQYF
TGTGCCAGCAGTGAAGGAGGGACTTCGACAGATACGCAGTATTTT
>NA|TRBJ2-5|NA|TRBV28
CASSLSPAAKVTQYF
TGTGCCAGCAGTTTATCCCCTGCGGCAAAGGTGACCCAGTACTTC
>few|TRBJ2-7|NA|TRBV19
CASSMSGLSYEQYF
TGTGCCAGTAGTATGTCCGGACTCTCCTACGAGCAGTACTTC
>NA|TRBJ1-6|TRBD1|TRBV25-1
CASSDQTGNSPLHF
TGTGCCAGCAGTGACCAGACAGGGAATTCACCCCTCCACTTT
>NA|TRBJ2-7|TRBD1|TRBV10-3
CAIRDGQGREQYF
TGTGCCATCAGAGACGGACAGGGACGGGAGCAGTACTTC
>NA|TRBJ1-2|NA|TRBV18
CASSPPDRPSGYTF
TGTGCCAGCTCCCCTCCTGACAGGCCGAGTGGCTACACCTTC
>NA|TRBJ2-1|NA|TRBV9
CASSGGRGSFHNEQFF
TGTGCCAGCAGCGGAGGGAGGGGGAGTTTCCACAATGAGCAGTTCTTC
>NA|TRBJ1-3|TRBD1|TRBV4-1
CASSQPGTGSGNTIYF
TGCGCCAGCAGCCAACCCGGGACAGGATCTGGAAACACCATATATTTT
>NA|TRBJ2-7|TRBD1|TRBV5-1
CASSLEGGKTYEQYF
TGCGCCAGCAGCTTGGAAGGGGGCAAGACCTACGAGCAGTACTTC
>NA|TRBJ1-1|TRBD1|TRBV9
CASSPQPTGSGAFF
TGTGCCAGCAGCCCCCAACCGACAGGGTCGGGAGCTTTCTTT
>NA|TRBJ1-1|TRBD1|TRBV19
CASSETGARTEAFF
TGTGCCAGCTCAGAGACAGGGGCGAGGACTGAAGCTTTCTTT
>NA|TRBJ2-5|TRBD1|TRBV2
CASSDISETGGGETQYF
TGTGCCAGCAGTGATATTTCCGAGACAGGGGGTGGAGAGACCCAGTACTTC
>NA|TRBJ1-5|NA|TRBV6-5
CASGYKPGQPQHF
TGTGCCAGCGGTTACAAGCCGGGTCAGCCCCAGCATTTT
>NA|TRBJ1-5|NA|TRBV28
CASSPPRRPQHF
TGTGCCAGCAGTCCCCCTCGTAGGCCCCAGCATTTT
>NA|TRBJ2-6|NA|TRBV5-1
CASSLGGAVANVLTF
TGCGCCAGCAGCTTGGGCGGGGCAGTGGCCAACGTCCTGACTTTC
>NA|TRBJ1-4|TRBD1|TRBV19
CASSILGQGEKLFF
TGTGCCAGTAGTATCCTAGGACAGGGTGAAAAACTGTTTTTT
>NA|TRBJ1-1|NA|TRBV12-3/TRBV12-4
CASSIRGGAAFF
TGTGCCAGCAGTATTAGAGGGGGGGCGGCTTTCTTT
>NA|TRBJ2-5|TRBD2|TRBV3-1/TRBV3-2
CASSQGGLGVETQYF
TGTGCCAGCAGCCAAGGAGGACTAGGGGTGGAGACCCAGTACTTC
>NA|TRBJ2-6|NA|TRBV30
CAFLWANVLTF
TGTGCCTTCCTTTGGGCCAACGTCCTGACTTTC
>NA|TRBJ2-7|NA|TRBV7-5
CVRSLVPRGRGEQYF
TGTGTCAGAAGCTTAGTCCCCAGGGGTCGGGGCGAGCAGTACTTC
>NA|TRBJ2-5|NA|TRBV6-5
CASRPQGSQQETQYF
TGTGCCAGCAGGCCCCAGGGTTCCCAACAAGAGACCCAGTACTTC
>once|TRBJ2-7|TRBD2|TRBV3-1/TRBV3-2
CASSQVAGGSGHEQYF
TGTGCCAGCAGCCAAGTCGCGGGAGGGTCGGGCCACGAGCAGTACTTC
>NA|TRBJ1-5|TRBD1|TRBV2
CASRKGQGANQPQHF
TGTGCCAGCAGGAAAGGACAGGGGGCTAACCAGCCCCAGCATTTT
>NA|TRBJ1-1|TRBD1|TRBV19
CASSIARDRGPEAFF
TGTGCCAGTAGTATAGCGAGGGACAGGGGGCCTGAAGCTTTCTTT
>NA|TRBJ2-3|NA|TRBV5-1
CASSPRGQSTDTQYF
TGCGCCAGCAGTCCGCGGGGACAGTCCACAGATACGCAGTATTTT
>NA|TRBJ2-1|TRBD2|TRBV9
CASSVVAGDYNEQFF
TGTGCCAGCAGCGTAGTAGCGGGAGACTACAATGAGCAGTTCTTC
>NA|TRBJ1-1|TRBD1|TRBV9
CASSTNRDRARDTEAFF
TGTGCCAGCAGCACGAACCGGGACAGGGCTAGAGACACTGAAGCTTTCTTT
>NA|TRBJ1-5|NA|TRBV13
CASSPGGSNQPQHF
TGTGCCAGCAGCCCGGGCGGGAGCAATCAGCCCCAGCATTTT
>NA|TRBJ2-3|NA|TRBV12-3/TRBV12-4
CASSQGSTDTQYF
TGTGCCAGCAGTCAGGGAAGCACAGATACGCAGTATTTT
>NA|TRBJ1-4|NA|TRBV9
CASSPGDGGVEKLFF
TGTGCCAGCAGCCCTGGTGACGGGGGTGTTGAAAAACTGTTTTTT
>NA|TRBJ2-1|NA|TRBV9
CASSARDISYNEQFF
TGTGCCAGCAGCGCCCGGGACATAAGCTACAATGAGCAGTTCTTC
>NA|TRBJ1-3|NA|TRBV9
CASSVTDSGNTIYF
TGTGCCAGCAGCGTGACAGACTCTGGAAACACCATATATTTT
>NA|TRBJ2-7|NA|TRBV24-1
CATSPAGDTDYEQYF
TGTGCCACCAGTCCGGCTGGGGACACAGACTACGAGCAGTACTTC